These T cell receptor beta chains were read from a single sample in a study of blood T cell repertoires in COVID-19. Clones were read by immunoSEQ multiplex PCR, and TCRdb kept only the in-frame ones, dropping some. The table lists approximately 310,000 clones, 89% of them singletons. Sequencing was done on a sample of PBMCs or T cells enriched from blood (not recorded which). The receptors were sampled from a man aged 60 to 75 who had recovered from COVID-19. Each CDR3 is given without its conserved first and last residue. The D gene is left open where the match is weak.

>TRBV18|.
ASSPTANTEAF
>TRBV19|TRBD1
ASSITGAPGNTIY
>TRBV4-1|.
ASSQGRVPGELF
>TRBV2|.
ASSPRREPGFSNQPQH
>TRBV18|TRBD2
ASSPGTSGRVWNEQF
>TRBV28|.
ASSSPGDSNQPQH
>TRBV5-1|TRBD1
ASSNRGETQY
>TRBV7-9|TRBD2
ASSSASGRAVSDTQY
>TRBV28|.
ASSIPLGRVYGYT
>TRBV25-1|.
ASSGEQAQAF
>TRBV29-1|TRBD2
SVATYGTSGSPNEQF
>TRBV27|.
ASSLVGTYSNQPQH
>TRBV11-2|.
ASSLGGTRGSGEQF
>TRBV11-2|TRBD2
ASSFLAGVGEQY
>TRBV5-6|.
ASSFPVSYGYT